The rows below give T cell receptor beta chains drawn from one sample of a study of graft-versus-host responses after intestinal transplantation. Assay used: immunoSEQ multiplex PCR; TCRdb lists only in-frame clones, some missing. The profile covers about 93,000 clones, with around 80% appearing a single time and roughly 0.8% taken by the ten largest. Antigens for these TCRs are unknown. Here the sequenced sample was unstimulated CD4+ T cells sorted from spleen or lymph node cells, taken before intestinal transplant. These receptors were taken from a human donor who received an intestinal transplant. Both conserved end residues are part of each CDR3. The D gene is left open where the match is weak. Size tells how often a clone was seen (once, few, many) or the class of an expanded clone, and some rows leave it out.

d_gene: TRBD1
v_gene: TRBV2
j_gene: TRBJ1-4
abundance: few
CDR3nt: TGTGCCAGTAGGACAGGACTTAATGAAAAACTGTTTTTT
CDR3aa: CASRTGLNEKLFF

d_gene: TRBD2
v_gene: TRBV5-4
j_gene: TRBJ2-7
abundance: -
CDR3nt: TGTGCCAGCAAGCGAAGCGGGGGCGAGGGGGAGCAGTACTTC
CDR3aa: CASKRSGGEGEQYF

d_gene: -
v_gene: TRBV25-1
j_gene: TRBJ2-5
abundance: -
CDR3nt: TGTGCCAGCAGTGAGGCCTCCCAAGAGACCCAGTACTTC
CDR3aa: CASSEASQETQYF

d_gene: -
v_gene: TRBV11-2
j_gene: TRBJ2-3
abundance: once
CDR3nt: TGTGCCAGCAGCTTCTTCGGCGGGAGCACAGATACGCAGTATTTT
CDR3aa: CASSFFGGSTDTQYF

d_gene: -
v_gene: TRBV27
j_gene: TRBJ2-3
abundance: -
CDR3nt: TGTGCCAGCAGTTTACGGACAATTCTACTAAGCACAGATACGCAGTATTTT
CDR3aa: CASSLRTILLSTDTQYF

d_gene: -
v_gene: TRBV6-4
j_gene: TRBJ1-2
abundance: -
CDR3nt: TGTGCCAGCAGTGACTTAGGAGCTAACTATGGCTACACCTTC
CDR3aa: CASSDLGANYGYTF

d_gene: TRBD2
v_gene: TRBV5-1
j_gene: TRBJ2-3
abundance: -
CDR3nt: TGCGCCAGCAGCCCTCTTAGCGGGGGCCCCACAGATACGCAGTATTTT
CDR3aa: CASSPLSGGPTDTQYF

d_gene: -
v_gene: TRBV30
j_gene: TRBJ1-1
abundance: once
CDR3nt: TGTGCCTGGAGTCGCAGGGCTAACACTGAAGCTTTCTTT
CDR3aa: CAWSRRANTEAFF

d_gene: -
v_gene: TRBV28
j_gene: TRBJ1-2
abundance: -
CDR3nt: TGTGCCAGCACCCCCTGGGGGGATGCTAACTATGGCTACACCTTC
CDR3aa: CASTPWGDANYGYTF

d_gene: TRBD1
v_gene: TRBV7-9
j_gene: TRBJ1-5
abundance: -
CDR3nt: TGTGCCAGCAGCCCAAACCCGACAGGGCCTATGAGCAATCAGCCCCAGCATTTT
CDR3aa: CASSPNPTGPMSNQPQHF

d_gene: TRBD1
v_gene: TRBV5-4
j_gene: TRBJ1-4
abundance: -
CDR3nt: TGTGCCAGCAGCCTCGGGGGGACAGGCAATGAAAAACTGTTTTTT
CDR3aa: CASSLGGTGNEKLFF

d_gene: TRBD2
v_gene: TRBV9
j_gene: TRBJ2-3
abundance: few
CDR3nt: TGTGCCAGCAGCGTAGAGGGGGGACTAGCGGGGGTTTTAGATACGCAGTATTTT
CDR3aa: CASSVEGGLAGVLDTQYF

d_gene: -
v_gene: TRBV6-1
j_gene: TRBJ2-5
abundance: -
CDR3nt: TGTGCCAGCAGCCCCCAGGACTCAACCATAGGGACCCAGTACTTC
CDR3aa: CASSPQDSTIGTQYF

d_gene: -
v_gene: TRBV11-2
j_gene: TRBJ2-5
abundance: -
CDR3nt: TGTGCCAGCAGCTTCTCAGGGGGGGAGACCCAGTACTTC
CDR3aa: CASSFSGGETQYF

d_gene: TRBD1
v_gene: TRBV5-1
j_gene: TRBJ2-3
abundance: -
CDR3nt: TGCGCCAGCAGCCTCAGTCCGACAGGGAACACAGATACGCAGTATTTT
CDR3aa: CASSLSPTGNTDTQYF

d_gene: TRBD1
v_gene: TRBV5-4
j_gene: TRBJ1-1
abundance: -
CDR3nt: TGTGCCAGCAGCTTGGGGACAGGACCCCTCATGAACACTGAAGCTTTCTTT
CDR3aa: CASSLGTGPLMNTEAFF

d_gene: TRBD2
v_gene: TRBV28
j_gene: TRBJ2-7
abundance: -
CDR3nt: TGTGCCAGCAGTGGGGGGGTCCGGGAGCAGTACTTC
CDR3aa: CASSGGVREQYF

d_gene: TRBD2
v_gene: TRBV5-1
j_gene: TRBJ2-5
abundance: -
CDR3nt: TGCGCCAGCAATGGCGGGGGGGCAGACTCCGAGACCCAGTACTTC
CDR3aa: CASNGGGADSETQYF

d_gene: TRBD1
v_gene: TRBV5-1
j_gene: TRBJ1-1
abundance: -
CDR3nt: TGCGCCAGCAGCTCATCGACAGGGTTGAACACTGAAGCTTTCTTT
CDR3aa: CASSSSTGLNTEAFF

d_gene: TRBD2
v_gene: TRBV7-9
j_gene: TRBJ2-3
abundance: -
CDR3nt: TGTGCCAGCAGCAACCGGGGGACTAGCGGGAGGACTAGCACAGATACGCAGTATTTT
CDR3aa: CASSNRGTSGRTSTDTQYF

d_gene: -
v_gene: TRBV15
j_gene: TRBJ2-3
abundance: -
CDR3nt: TGTGCCACCAGCCCCCGATGGAGCAGCACAGATACGCAGTATTTT
CDR3aa: CATSPRWSSTDTQYF

d_gene: -
v_gene: TRBV5-8
j_gene: TRBJ2-6
abundance: -
CDR3nt: TGTGCCAGCAGCTTGCGGGTCCGTCCAAACTCTGGGGCCAACGTCCTGACTTTC
CDR3aa: CASSLRVRPNSGANVLTF

d_gene: -
v_gene: TRBV2
j_gene: TRBJ1-2
abundance: -
CDR3nt: TGTGCCAGAGATAGACAGTCCTACTATGGCTACACCTTC
CDR3aa: CARDRQSYYGYTF

d_gene: TRBD1
v_gene: TRBV5-8
j_gene: TRBJ1-4
abundance: once
CDR3nt: TGTGCCAGCAGCTTACAGGGGACATTTAATGAAAAACTGTTTTTT
CDR3aa: CASSLQGTFNEKLFF

d_gene: TRBD2
v_gene: TRBV10-3
j_gene: TRBJ2-1
abundance: -
CDR3nt: TGTGCCATCAGTGTACGGGAGGGCGGCTACAATGAGCAGTTCTTC
CDR3aa: CAISVREGGYNEQFF

d_gene: TRBD1
v_gene: TRBV7-9
j_gene: TRBJ1-5
abundance: -
CDR3nt: TGTGCCAGCAGCCTAGGGACAGTCTATAGCAATCAGCCCCAGCATTTT
CDR3aa: CASSLGTVYSNQPQHF

d_gene: -
v_gene: TRBV18
j_gene: TRBJ1-1
abundance: -
CDR3nt: TGTGCCAGCTCACCCGGGGGGACGGGGCGGTGGGTCACTGAAGCTTTCTTT
CDR3aa: CASSPGGTGRWVTEAFF

d_gene: -
v_gene: TRBV21-1
j_gene: TRBJ2-4
abundance: once
CDR3nt: TGTGCCAGCAGCAAATCCCTCAGCCCAATTCTGGACAGGGGGCTAGCCAAAAACATTCAGTACTTC
CDR3aa: CASSKSLSPILDRGLAKNIQYF

d_gene: -
v_gene: TRBV6-5
j_gene: TRBJ2-3
abundance: -
CDR3nt: TGTGCCAGCAGAACGACCCGGGGCACAGATACGCAGTATTTT
CDR3aa: CASRTTRGTDTQYF

d_gene: TRBD2
v_gene: TRBV28
j_gene: TRBJ2-3
abundance: -
CDR3nt: TGTGCCACGTTTCCAACTAGCGGGAGTCAGAAGATGTATTTT
CDR3aa: CATFPTSGSQKMYF

d_gene: -
v_gene: TRBV4-1
j_gene: TRBJ1-1
abundance: -
CDR3nt: TGCGCCAGCAGCCAAGTGGGGGCCATGAACACTGAAGCTTTCTTT
CDR3aa: CASSQVGAMNTEAFF

d_gene: TRBD1
v_gene: TRBV28
j_gene: TRBJ1-5
abundance: -
CDR3nt: TGTGCCAGCAGAGCCGGGACAGGGTCTTCCTATCAGCCCCAGCATTTT
CDR3aa: CASRAGTGSSYQPQHF